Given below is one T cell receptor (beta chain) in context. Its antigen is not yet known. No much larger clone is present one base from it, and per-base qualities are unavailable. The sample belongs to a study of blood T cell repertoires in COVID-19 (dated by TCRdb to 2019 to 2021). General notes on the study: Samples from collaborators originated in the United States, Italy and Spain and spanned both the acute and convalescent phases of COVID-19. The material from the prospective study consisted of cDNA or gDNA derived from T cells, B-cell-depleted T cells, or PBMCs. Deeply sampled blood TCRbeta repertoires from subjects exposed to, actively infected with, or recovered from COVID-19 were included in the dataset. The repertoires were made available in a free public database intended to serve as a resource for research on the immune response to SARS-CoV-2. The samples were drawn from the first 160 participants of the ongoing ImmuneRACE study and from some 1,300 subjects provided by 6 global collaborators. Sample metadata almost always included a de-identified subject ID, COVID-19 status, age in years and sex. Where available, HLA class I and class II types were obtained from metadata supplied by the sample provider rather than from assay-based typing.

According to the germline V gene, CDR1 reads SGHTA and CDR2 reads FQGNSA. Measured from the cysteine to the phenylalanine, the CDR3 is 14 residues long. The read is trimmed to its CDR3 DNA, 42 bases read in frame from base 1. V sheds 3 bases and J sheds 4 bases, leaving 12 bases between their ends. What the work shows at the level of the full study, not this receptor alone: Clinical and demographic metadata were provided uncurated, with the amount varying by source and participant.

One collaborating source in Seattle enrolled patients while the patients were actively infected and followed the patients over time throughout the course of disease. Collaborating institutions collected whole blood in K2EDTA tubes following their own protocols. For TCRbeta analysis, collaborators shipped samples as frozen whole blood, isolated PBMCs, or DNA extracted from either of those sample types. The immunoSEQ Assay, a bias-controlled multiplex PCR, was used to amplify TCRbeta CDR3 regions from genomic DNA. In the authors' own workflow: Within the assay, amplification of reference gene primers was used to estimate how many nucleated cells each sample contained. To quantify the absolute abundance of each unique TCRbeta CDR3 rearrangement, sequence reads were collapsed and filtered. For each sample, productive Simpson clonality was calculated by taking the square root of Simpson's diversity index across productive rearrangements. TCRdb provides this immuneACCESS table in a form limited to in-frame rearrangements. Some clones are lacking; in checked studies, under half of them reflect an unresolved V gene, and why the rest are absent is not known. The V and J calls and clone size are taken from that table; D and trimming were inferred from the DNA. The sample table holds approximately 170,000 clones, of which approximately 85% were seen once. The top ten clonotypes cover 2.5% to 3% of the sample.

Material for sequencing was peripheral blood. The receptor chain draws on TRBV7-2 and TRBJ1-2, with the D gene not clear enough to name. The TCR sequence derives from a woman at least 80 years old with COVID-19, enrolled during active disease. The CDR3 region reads CASSFTSMAYGYTF. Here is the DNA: TGTGCCAGCAGCTTTACATCAATGGCCTATGGCTACACCTTC.